This T cell receptor (beta chain) stems from a study of blood T cell repertoires in COVID-19. Study at large: The United States, Italy and Spain provided the acute and convalescent COVID-19 samples. Sample material is recorded as cDNA or gDNA derived from T cells, B-cell-depleted T cells, or PBMCs.

Authors' data handling: Reference gene primer amplification gave nucleated cell count estimates. Profiling relied on immunoSEQ multiplex PCR, and the TCRdb table lists in-frame clones only, not all of them. From that table come the V and J calls and clone size; the DNA was used to work out D and trimming. Altogether approximately 22,000 clones are present, about 73% being singletons, with the ten largest covering about 20%. Germline lookup yields CDR1 MGHDK and CDR2 SYGVNS. Trimming removed 2 bases from V and 6 bases from J; junction bases left unmatched: 7. The CDR3 runs to 16 residues. The sequence derives from a human donor in a cohort sampled during active or convalescent COVID-19. The sample was peripheral blood. The chain has TRBV25-1 and TRBJ2-2; 9 nucleotides align to TRBD2. This chain's CDR3 is CASSEPAGGPAGELFF. The CDR3 nucleotides are TGTGCCAGCAGTGAACCAGCGGGGGGCCCGGCCGGGGAGCTGTTTTTT.